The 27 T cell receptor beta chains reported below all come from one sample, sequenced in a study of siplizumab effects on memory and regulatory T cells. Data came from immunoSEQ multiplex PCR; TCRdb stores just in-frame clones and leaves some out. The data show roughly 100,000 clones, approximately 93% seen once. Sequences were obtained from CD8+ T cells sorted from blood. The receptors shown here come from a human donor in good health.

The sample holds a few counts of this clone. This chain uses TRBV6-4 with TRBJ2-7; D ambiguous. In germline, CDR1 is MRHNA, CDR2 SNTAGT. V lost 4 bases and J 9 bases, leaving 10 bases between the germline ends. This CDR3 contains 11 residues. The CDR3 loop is CASSGLWLQYF. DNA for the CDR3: TGTGCCAGCAGTGGGCTTTGGCTGCAGTACTTC.

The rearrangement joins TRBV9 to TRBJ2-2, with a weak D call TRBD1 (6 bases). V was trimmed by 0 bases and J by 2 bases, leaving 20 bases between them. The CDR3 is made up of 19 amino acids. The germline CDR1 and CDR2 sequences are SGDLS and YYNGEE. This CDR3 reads CASSVEQGKVVSNTGELFF. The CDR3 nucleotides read TGTGCCAGCAGCGTAGAACAGGGTAAAGTGGTTAGTAACACCGGGGAGCTGTTTTTT. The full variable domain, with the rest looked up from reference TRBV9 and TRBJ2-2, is DSGVTQTPKHLITATGQRVTLRCSPRSGDLSVYWYQQSLDQGLQFLIQYYNGEERAKGNILERFSAQQFPDLHSELNLSSLELGDSALYFCASSVEQGKVVSNTGELFFGEGSRLTVL.

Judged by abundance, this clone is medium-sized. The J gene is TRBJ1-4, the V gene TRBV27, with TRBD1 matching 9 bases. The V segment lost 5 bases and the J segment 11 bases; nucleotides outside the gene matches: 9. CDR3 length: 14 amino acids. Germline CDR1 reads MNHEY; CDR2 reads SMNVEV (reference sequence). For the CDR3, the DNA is TGTGCCAGCAGTCCCGGGACAGGGAAGTGGAAACTGTTTTTT. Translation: CASSPGTGKWKLFF. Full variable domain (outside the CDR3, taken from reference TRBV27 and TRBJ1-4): EAQVTQNPRYLITVTGKKLTVTCSQNMNHEYMSWYRQDPGLGLRQIYYSMNVEVTDKGDVPEGYKVSRKEKRNFPLILESPSPNQTSLYFCASSPGTGKWKLFFGSGTQLSVL.

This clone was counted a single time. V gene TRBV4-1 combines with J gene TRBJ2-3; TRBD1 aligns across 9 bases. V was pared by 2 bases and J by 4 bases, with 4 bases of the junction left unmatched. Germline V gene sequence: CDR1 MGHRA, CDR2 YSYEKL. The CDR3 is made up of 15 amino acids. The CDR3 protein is CASSQTGGKSDTQYF. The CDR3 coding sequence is TGCGCCAGCAGCCAAACAGGGGGCAAATCAGATACGCAGTATTTT.

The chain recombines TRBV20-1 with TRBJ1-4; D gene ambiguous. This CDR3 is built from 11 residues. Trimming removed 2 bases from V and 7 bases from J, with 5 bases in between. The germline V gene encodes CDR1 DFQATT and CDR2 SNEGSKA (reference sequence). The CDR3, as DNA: TGCAGTGCTAGATTGAGTGAAAAACTGTTTTTT. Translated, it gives CSARLSEKLFF.

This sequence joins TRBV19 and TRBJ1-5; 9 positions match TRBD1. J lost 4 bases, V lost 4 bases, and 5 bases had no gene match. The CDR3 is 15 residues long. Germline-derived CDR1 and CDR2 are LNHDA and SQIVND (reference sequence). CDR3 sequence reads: CASSTPGQGNQPQHF. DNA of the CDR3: TGTGCCAGTAGTACCCCGGGACAGGGAAATCAGCCCCAGCATTTT.

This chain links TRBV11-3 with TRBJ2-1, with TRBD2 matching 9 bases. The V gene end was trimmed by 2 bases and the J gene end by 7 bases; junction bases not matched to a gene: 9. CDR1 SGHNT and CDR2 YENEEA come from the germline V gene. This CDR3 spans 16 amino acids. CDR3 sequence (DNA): TGTGCCAGCAGCTTACCCGGGACTAGCCCGGGGAATGAGCAGTTCTTC. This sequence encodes CASSLPGTSPGNEQFF.

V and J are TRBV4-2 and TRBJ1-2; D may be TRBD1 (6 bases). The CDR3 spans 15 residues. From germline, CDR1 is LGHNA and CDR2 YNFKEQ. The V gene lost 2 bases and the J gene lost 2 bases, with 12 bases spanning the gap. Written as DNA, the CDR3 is TGTGCCAGCAGCCAAACAACAGGGACAAACTATGGCTACACCTTC. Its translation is CASSQTTGTNYGYTF.

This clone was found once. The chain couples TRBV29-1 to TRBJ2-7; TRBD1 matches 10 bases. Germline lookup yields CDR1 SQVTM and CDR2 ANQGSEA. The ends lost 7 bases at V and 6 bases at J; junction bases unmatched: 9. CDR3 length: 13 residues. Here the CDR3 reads CSAQGTGVLEQYF. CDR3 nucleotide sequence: TGCAGCGCGCAGGGGACAGGGGTTCTCGAGCAGTACTTC.

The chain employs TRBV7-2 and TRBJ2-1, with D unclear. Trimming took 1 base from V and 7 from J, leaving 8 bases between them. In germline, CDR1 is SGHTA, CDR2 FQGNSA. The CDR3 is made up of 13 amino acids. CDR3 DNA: TGTGCCAGCAGCTTAGTGAACGAGAATGAGCAGTTCTTC. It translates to CASSLVNENEQFF.

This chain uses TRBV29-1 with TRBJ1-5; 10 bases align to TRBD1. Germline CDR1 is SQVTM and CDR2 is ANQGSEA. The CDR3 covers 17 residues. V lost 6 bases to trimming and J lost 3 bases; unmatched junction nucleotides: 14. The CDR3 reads CSVTGTGVPLDNQPQHF. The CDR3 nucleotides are TGCAGCGTGACCGGGACAGGGGTTCCCCTGGACAATCAGCCCCAGCATTTT.

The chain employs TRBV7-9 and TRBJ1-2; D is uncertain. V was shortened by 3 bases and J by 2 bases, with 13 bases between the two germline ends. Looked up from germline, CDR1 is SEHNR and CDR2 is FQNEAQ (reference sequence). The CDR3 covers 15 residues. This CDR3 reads CASSFSTEINYGYTF. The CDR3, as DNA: TGTGCCAGCAGCTTCTCAACAGAAATAAACTATGGCTACACCTTC.

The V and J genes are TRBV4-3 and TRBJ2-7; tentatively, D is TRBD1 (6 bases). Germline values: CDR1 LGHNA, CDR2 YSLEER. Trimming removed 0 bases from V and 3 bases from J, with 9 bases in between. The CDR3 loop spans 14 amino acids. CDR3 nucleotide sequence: TGCGCCAGCAGCCAAGATACAGGGCTCTACGAGCAGTACTTC. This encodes CASSQDTGLYEQYF.

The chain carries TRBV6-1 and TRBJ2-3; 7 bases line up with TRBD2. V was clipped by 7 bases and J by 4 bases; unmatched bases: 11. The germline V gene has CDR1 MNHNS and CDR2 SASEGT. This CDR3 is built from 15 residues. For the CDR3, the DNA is TGTGCCAGCAATCGGCCTAGCGGTGCGTCAGATACGCAGTATTTT. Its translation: CASNRPSGASDTQYF.

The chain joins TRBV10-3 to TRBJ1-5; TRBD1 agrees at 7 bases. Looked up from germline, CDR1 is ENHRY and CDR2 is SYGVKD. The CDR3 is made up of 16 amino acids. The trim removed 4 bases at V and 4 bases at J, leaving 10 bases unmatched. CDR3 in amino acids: CAISGEDRVRNQPQHF. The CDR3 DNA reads TGTGCCATCAGTGGCGAAGACAGGGTGCGGAATCAGCCCCAGCATTTT.

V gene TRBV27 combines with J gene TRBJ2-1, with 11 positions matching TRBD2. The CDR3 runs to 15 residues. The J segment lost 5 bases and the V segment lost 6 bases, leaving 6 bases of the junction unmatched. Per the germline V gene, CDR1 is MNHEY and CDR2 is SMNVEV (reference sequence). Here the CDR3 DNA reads TGTGCCAGCAGAATTATAGCGGGAGGGAACAATGAGCAGTTCTTC. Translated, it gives CASRIIAGGNNEQFF.

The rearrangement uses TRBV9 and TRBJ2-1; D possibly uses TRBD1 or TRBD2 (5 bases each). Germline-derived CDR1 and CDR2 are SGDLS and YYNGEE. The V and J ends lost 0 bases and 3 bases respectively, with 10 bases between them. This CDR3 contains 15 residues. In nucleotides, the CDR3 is TGTGCCAGCAGCGTAGCGGGGACCCGCTACAATGAGCAGTTCTTC. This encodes CASSVAGTRYNEQFF. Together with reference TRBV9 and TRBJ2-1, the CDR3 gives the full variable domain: DSGVTQTPKHLITATGQRVTLRCSPRSGDLSVYWYQQSLDQGLQFLIQYYNGEERAKGNILERFSAQQFPDLHSELNLSSLELGDSALYFCASSVAGTRYNEQFFGPGTRLTVL.

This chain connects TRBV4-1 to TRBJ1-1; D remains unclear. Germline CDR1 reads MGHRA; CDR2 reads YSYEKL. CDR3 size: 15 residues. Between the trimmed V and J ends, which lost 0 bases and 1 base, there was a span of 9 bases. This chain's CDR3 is CASSQDLAENTEAFF. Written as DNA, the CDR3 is TGCGCCAGCAGCCAAGATCTTGCAGAGAACACTGAAGCTTTCTTT.

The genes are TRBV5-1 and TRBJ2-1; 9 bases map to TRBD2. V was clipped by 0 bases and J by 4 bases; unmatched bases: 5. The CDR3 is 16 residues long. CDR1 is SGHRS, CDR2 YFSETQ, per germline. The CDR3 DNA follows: TGCGCCAGCAGCTTGGCCCCTAGCGGGGTTTACAATGAGCAGTTCTTC. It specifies CASSLAPSGVYNEQFF.

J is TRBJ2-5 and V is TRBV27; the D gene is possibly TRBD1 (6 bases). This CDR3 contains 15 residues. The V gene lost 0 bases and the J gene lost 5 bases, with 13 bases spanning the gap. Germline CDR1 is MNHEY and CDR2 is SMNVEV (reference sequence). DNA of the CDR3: TGTGCCAGCAGTTTATCAACAGGGATGGGGGAGACCCAGTACTTC. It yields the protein CASSLSTGMGETQYF.

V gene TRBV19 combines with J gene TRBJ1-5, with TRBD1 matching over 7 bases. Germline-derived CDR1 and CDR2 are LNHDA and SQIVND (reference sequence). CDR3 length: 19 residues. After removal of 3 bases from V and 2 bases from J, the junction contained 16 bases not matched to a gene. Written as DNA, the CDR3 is TGTGCCAGTAGTATTTTCCATGTCAGTGGACAGGACGGCAATCAGCCCCAGCATTTT. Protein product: CASSIFHVSGQDGNQPQHF.

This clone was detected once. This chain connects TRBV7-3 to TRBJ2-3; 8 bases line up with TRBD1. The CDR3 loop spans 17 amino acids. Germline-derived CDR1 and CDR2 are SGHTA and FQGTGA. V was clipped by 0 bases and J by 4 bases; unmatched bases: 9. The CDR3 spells CASSLTRPGGYSDTQYF. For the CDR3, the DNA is TGTGCCAGCAGCTTAACTCGTCCAGGGGGCTACTCAGATACGCAGTATTTT.

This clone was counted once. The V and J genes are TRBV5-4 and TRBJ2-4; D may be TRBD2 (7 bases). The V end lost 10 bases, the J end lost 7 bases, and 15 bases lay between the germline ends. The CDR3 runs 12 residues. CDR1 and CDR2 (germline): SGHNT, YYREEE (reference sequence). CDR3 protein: CAFRGASNIQYF. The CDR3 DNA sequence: TGTGCCTTTCGGGGGGCTTCGAACATTCAGTACTTC.

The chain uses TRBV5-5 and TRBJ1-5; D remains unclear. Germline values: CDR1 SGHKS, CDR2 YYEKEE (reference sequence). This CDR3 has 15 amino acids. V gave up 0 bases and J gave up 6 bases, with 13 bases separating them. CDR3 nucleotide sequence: TGTGCCAGCAGCTTGGCGTCCACTTTGAGTCAGCCCCAGCATTTT. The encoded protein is CASSLASTLSQPQHF.

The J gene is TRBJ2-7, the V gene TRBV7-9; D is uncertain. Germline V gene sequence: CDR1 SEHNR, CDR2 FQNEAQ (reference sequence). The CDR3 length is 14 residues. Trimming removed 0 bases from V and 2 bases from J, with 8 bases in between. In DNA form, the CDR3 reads TGTGCCAGCAGCTTAGCGCCGGCAACCTACGAGCAGTACTTC. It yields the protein CASSLAPATYEQYF.

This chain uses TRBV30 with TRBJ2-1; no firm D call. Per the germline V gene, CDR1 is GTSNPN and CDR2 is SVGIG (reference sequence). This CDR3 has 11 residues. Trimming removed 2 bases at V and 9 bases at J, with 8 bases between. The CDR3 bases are TGTGCCTGGAGTCCCCGGGTTGAGCAGTTCTTC. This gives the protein CAWSPRVEQFF.

The CDR3 DNA reads TGTGCCAGCAGTTACTCGACAGGGTACACCGGGGAGCTGTTTTTT. Its translation is CASSYSTGYTGELFF. V usage is TRBV6-5 and J usage is TRBJ2-2; 7 nucleotides line up with TRBD1. The CDR3 loop spans 15 amino acids. The germline CDR1 and CDR2 sequences are MNHEY and SVGAGI. V shed 0 bases and J 3 bases; nucleotides not matched to a gene: 1.